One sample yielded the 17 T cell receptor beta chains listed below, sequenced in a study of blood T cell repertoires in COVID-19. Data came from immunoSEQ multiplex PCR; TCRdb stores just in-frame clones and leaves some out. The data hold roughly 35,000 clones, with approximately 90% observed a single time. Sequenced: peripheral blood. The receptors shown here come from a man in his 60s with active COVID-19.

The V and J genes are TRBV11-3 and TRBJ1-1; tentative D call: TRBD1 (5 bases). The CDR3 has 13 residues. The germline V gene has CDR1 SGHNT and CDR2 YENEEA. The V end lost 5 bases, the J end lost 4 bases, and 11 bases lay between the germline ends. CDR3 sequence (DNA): TGTGCCAGCAGCCCCCGGGGGGGCACTGAAGCTTTCTTT. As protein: CASSPRGGTEAFF.

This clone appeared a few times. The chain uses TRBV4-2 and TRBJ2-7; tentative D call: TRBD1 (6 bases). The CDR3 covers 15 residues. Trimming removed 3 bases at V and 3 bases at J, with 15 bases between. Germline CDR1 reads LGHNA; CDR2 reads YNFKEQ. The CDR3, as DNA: TGTGCCAGCAGCCACTCTCCAGGGGTAAACTACGAGCAGTACTTC. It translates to CASSHSPGVNYEQYF.

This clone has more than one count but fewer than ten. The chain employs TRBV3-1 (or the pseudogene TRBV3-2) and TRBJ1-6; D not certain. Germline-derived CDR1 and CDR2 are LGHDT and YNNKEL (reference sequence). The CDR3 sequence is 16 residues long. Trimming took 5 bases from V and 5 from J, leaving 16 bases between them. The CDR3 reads CASSKRPGADNSPLHF. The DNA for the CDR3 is TGTGCCAGCAGCAAGCGTCCGGGAGCAGATAATTCACCCCTCCACTTT.

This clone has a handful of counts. CDR3: CASSPGLSSYEQYF. The CDR3, as DNA: TGTGCCAGCAGCCCGGGACTGAGCTCCTACGAGCAGTACTTC. The J gene is TRBJ2-7, the V gene TRBV5-4, with a weak D call TRBD2 (6 bases). Trimming took 4 bases from V and 0 from J, leaving 11 bases between them. This CDR3 has 14 amino acids. CDR1 SGHNT and CDR2 YYREEE come from the germline V gene (reference sequence).

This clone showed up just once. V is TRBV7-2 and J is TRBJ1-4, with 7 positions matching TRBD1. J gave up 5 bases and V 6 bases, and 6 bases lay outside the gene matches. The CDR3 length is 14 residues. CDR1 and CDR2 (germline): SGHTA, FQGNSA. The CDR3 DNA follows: TGTGCCAGCAGACGGGACAGCTCGAATGAAAAACTGTTTTTT. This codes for CASRRDSSNEKLFF.

The DNA of the CDR3 is TGTGCCACCAGTGATTCTAGTACAGATACGCAGTATTTT. Encoded protein: CATSDSSTDTQYF. This chain joins TRBV24-1 and TRBJ2-3, with unresolved D. The CDR3 runs 13 residues. V lost 2 bases to trimming and J lost 3 bases, with 5 bases between them. The V gene's germline CDR1 is KGHDR and CDR2 SFDVKD.

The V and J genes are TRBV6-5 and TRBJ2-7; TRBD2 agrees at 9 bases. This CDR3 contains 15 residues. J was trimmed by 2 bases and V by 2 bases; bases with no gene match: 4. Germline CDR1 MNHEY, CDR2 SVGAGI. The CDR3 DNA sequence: TGTGCCAGCAGTTACCCGGCTAGCGGGACCTACGAGCAGTACTTC. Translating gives CASSYPASGTYEQYF.

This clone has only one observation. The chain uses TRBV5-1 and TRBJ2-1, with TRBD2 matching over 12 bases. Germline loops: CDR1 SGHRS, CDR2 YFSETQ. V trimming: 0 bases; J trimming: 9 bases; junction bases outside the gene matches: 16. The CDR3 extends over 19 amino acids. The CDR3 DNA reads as TGCGCCAGCAGCTTGGTCCCTAGCGGGAGGGCCAATCCCCCTTTTGAGCAGTTCTTC. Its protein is CASSLVPSGRANPPFEQFF.

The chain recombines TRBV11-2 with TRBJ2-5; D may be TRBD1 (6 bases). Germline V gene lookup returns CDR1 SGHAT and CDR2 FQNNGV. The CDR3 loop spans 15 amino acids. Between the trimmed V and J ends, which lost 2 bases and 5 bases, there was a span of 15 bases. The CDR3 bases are TGTGCCAGCAGCTTAAGGGACATCCTGGGGGAGACCCAGTACTTC. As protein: CASSLRDILGETQYF.

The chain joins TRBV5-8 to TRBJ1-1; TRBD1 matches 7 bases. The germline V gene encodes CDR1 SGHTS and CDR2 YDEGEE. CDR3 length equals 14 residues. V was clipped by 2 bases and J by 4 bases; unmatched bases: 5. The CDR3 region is CASSFADRATEAFF. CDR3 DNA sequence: TGTGCCAGCAGCTTCGCCGACAGGGCCACTGAAGCTTTCTTT.

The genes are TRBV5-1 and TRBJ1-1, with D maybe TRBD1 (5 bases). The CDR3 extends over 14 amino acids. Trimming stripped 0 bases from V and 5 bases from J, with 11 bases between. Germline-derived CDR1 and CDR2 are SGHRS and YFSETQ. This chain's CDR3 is CASSLAARGTEAFF. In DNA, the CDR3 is TGCGCCAGCAGCTTGGCCGCCCGGGGGACTGAAGCTTTCTTT. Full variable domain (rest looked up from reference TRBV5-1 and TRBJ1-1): KAGVTQTPRYLIKTRGQQVTLSCSPISGHRSVSWYQQTPGQGLQFLFEYFSETQRNKGNFPGRFSGRQFSNSRSEMNVSTLELGDSALYLCASSLAARGTEAFFGQGTRLTVV.

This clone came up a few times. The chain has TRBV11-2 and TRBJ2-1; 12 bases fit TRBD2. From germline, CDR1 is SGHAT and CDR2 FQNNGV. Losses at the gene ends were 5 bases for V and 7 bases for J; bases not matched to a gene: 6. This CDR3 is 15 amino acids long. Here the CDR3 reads CASSGLAGGDNEQFF. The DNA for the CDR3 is TGTGCCAGCAGCGGTCTAGCGGGAGGGGATAATGAGCAGTTCTTC. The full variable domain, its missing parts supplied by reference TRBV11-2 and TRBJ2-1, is EAGVAQSPRYKIIEKRQSVAFWCNPISGHATLYWYQQILGQGPKLLIQFQNNGVVDDSQLPKDRFSAERLKGVDSTLKIQPAKLEDSAVYLCASSGLAGGDNEQFFGPGTRLTVL.

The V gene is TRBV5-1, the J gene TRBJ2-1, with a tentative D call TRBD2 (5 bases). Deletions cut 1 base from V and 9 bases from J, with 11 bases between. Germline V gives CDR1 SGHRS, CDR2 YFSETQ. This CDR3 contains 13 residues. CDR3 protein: CASSLREEVEQFF. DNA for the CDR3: TGCGCCAGCAGCTTGCGTGAGGAGGTTGAGCAGTTCTTC.

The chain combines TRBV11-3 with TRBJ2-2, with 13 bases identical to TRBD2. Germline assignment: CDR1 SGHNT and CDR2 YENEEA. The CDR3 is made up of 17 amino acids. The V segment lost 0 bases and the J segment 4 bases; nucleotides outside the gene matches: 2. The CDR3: CASSLDGTSGTTGELFF. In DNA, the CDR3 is TGTGCCAGCAGCTTAGATGGGACTAGCGGGACCACCGGGGAGCTGTTTTTT.

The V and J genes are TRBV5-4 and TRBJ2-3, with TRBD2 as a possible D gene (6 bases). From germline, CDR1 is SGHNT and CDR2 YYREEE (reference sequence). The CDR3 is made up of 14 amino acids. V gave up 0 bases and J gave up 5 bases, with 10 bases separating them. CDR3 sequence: CASSLGLAEDTQYF. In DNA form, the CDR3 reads TGTGCCAGCAGCTTGGGGTTAGCGGAAGATACGCAGTATTTT. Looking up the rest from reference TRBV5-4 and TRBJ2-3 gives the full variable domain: ETGVTQSPTHLIKTRGQQVTLRCSSQSGHNTVSWYQQALGQGPQFIFQYYREEENGRGNFPPRFSGLQFPNYSSELNVNALELDDSALYLCASSLGLAEDTQYFGPGTRLTVL.

The DNA of the CDR3 is TGTGCCAGCAGCGCGCGACAGGGCGGAAACACCGGGGAGCTGTTTTTT. This sequence encodes CASSARQGGNTGELFF. The V and J genes are TRBV7-9 and TRBJ2-2; 7 bases align to TRBD1. The CDR3 has 16 residues. After removal of 5 bases from V and 2 bases from J, the junction contained 8 bases not matched to a gene. The germline V gene encodes CDR1 SEHNR and CDR2 FQNEAQ (reference sequence). The whole variable domain, remainder taken from reference TRBV7-9 and TRBJ2-2, is DTGVSQNPRHKITKRGQNVTFRCDPISEHNRLYWYRQTLGQGPEFLTYFQNEAQLEKSRLLSDRFSAERPKGSFSTLEIQRTEQGDSAMYLCASSARQGGNTGELFFGEGSRLTVL.

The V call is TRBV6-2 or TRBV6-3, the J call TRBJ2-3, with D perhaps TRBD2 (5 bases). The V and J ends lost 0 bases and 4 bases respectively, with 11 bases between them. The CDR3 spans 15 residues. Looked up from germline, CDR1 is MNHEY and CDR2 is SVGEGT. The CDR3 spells CASSYSSLVPDTQYF. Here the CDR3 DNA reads TGTGCCAGCAGTTACTCATCACTAGTCCCAGATACGCAGTATTTT.